This TCR beta chain was sequenced during a study of cytomegalovirus exposure and HLA in healthy donors. This clone has more than one count but fewer than ten. The identical CDR3 is also encoded by other nucleotide sequences in the sample. Both 60 Vbeta primers and 13 Jbeta primers went into the PCR. Clones were read by immunoSEQ multiplex PCR, and TCRdb kept only the in-frame ones, dropping some. The data show about 190,000 clones, over 70% seen once. Trimming removed 5 bases from V and 2 bases from J; junction bases left unmatched: 3. This CDR3 has 14 residues. Germline assignment: CDR1 MDHEN and CDR2 SYDVKM.

The genes are TRBV28 and TRBJ1-2; 9 nucleotides align to TRBD1. This clonotype was sampled from a woman in her 30s in good health and CMV-seropositive. The sequenced sample consisted of PBMCs. CDR3 amino acids: CASSPGQGNYGYTF. The CDR3 nucleotides read TGTGCCAGCAGTCCGGGACAGGGAAACTATGGCTACACCTTC.